This TCR beta chain was identified in a study of cytomegalovirus exposure and HLA in healthy donors. Study-wide context: One earlier analysis, a look at around 180 million T cells, found some 120 million unique TCR beta sequences. Of all 398 donors who were genotyped, roughly 81% belonged to the Caucasian-associated ancestry cluster. Study-wide results and caveats: The authors later linked a missense DCLRE1C variant to TCR beta V- and J-gene trimming. A later analysis reportedly found fewer N-insertions in an Asian-associated ancestry cluster than the approximately 670-donor mean.

The PCR had 60 Vbeta and 13 Jbeta primers. Produced via immunoSEQ multiplex PCR; TCRdb's table is partial and in-frame only. The sample contains some 140,000 clones, 70% to 80% of which appear only once. The CDR3 runs 16 residues. V trimming: 6 bases; J trimming: 7 bases; junction bases outside the gene matches: 13. The germline gives CDR1 MDHEN, CDR2 SYDVKM. On this clone: The antigen is undetermined.

This TCR was sampled from a man aged 30 to 45 in good health and CMV-seronegative. The rearrangement uses TRBV28 and TRBJ1-5, with TRBD1 identical over 9 bases. The sample taken for sequencing was PBMCs. The CDR3 sequence is CASSPPPQGAGQPQHF. The CDR3 DNA sequence: TGTGCCAGCAGCCCACCGCCACAGGGGGCGGGACAGCCCCAGCATTTT.